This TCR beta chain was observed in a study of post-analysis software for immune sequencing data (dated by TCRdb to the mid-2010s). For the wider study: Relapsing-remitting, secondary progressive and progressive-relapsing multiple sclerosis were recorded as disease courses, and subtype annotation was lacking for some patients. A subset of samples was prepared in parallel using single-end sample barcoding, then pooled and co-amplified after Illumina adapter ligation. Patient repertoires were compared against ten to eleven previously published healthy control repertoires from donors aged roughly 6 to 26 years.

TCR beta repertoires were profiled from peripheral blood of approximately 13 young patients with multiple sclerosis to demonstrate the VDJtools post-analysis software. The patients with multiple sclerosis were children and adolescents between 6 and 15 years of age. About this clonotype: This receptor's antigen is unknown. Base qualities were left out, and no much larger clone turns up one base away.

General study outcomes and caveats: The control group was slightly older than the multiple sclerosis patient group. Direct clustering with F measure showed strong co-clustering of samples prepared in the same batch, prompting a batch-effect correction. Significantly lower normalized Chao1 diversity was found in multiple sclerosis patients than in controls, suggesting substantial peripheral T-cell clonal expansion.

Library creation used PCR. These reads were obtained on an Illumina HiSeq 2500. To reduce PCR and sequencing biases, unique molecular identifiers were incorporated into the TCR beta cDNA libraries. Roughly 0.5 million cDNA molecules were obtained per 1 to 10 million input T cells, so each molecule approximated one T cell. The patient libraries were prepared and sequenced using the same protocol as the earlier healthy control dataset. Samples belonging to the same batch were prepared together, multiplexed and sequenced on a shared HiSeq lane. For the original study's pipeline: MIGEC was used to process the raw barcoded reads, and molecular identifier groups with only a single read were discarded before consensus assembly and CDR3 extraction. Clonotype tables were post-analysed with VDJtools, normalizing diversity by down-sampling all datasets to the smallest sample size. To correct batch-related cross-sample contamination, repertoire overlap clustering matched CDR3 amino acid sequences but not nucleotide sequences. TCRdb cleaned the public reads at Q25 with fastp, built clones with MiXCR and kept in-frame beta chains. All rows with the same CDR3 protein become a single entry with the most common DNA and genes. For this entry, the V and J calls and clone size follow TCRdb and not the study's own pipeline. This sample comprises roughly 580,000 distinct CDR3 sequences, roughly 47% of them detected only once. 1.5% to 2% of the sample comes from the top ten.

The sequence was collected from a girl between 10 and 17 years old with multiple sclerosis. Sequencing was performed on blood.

The CDR3 has the sequence CSAARDSYNEQFF. The DNA sequence is given as TGCAGTGCTGCCCGGGACTCCTACAATGAGCAGTTCTTC. The V gene is TRBV20-1 and the J gene is TRBJ2-1; TRBD2 might be the D gene, on 5 matching bases. The germline V gene (reference sequence) sets CDR1 to DFQATT and CDR2 to SNEGSKA. Trimming removed 5 bases from V and 0 bases from J, leaving 8 bases between the germline ends. From the cysteine through the phenylalanine, the CDR3 covers 13 amino acids. This entry keeps only the CDR3 DNA: 39 bases, framed from base 1.